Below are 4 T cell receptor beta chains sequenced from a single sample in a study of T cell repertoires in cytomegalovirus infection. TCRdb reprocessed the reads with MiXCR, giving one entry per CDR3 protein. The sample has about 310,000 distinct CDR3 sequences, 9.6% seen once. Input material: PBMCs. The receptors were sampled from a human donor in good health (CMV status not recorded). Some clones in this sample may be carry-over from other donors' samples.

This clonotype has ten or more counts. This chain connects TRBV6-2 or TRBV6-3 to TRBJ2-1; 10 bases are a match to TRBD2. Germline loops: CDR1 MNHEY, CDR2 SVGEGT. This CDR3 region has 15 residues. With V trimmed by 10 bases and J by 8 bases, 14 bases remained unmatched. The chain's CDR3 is CATSSERGGRYEQFF. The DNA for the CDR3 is TGTGCCACGAGTTCTGAGCGGGGGGGCCGCTATGAGCAGTTCTTC.

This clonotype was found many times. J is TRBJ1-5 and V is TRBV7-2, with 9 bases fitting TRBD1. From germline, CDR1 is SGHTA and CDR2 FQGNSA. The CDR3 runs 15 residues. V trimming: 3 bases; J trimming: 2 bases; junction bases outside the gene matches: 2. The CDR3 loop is CASSFGTGRNQPQHF. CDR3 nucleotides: TGTGCCAGCAGCTTTGGGACAGGGCGCAATCAGCCCCAGCATTTT.

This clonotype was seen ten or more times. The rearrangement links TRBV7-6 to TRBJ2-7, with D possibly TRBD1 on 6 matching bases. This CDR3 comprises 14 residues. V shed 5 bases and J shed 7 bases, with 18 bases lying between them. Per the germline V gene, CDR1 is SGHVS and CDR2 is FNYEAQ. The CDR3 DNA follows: TGTGCCAGCAGCCACCGCAGGGGCTCGGAAGAGCAGTACTTC. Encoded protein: CASSHRRGSEEQYF.

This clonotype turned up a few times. The DNA for the CDR3 is TGTGCCACCAGCTCGCCCGCGGGGGGGATTGAGACCCAGTACTTC. Translation gives CATSSPAGGIETQYF. This sequence joins TRBV15 and TRBJ2-5, with TRBD2 identical over 9 bases. From germline, CDR1 is LNHNV and CDR2 YYDKDF (reference sequence). The CDR3 contains 15 residues. V was clipped by 5 bases and J by 5 bases; unmatched bases: 9.